The source of this TCR beta chain is a study of breast tumors, draining lymph nodes, adjacent tissues. Axillary draining lymph nodes of breast cancer patients supplied the node samples. Per germline, CDR1 SGHTA and CDR2 FQGTGA. This CDR3 is 17 amino acids long. V lost 2 bases, J lost 2 bases, and 17 bases lay in between. TCRdb independently ran MiXCR on the multiplex PCR reads; one entry per CDR3 protein. The repertoire holds about 150,000 distinct CDR3 sequences, around 22% seen once, with approximately 2.7% in the top ten. This clonotype appeared many times. The receptor comes from a female donor with breast cancer. Some clones in this sample may be carry-over from other donors' samples. J is TRBJ2-3 and V is TRBV7-3; perhaps TRBD2 as D (6 bases). The sequenced sample consisted of axillary lymph node tissue. CDR3 in amino acids: CASSLLPSESFTDTQYF. The CDR3 nucleotides are TGTGCCAGCAGCTTATTGCCTAGCGAAAGTTTCACAGATACGCAGTATTTT.